Listed below are T cell receptor beta chains from one sample, sequenced in a study of blood T cell repertoires in COVID-19. Data came from immunoSEQ multiplex PCR; TCRdb stores just in-frame clones and leaves some out. Here the sample spans roughly 190,000 clones, roughly 80% being singletons. Sequencing input: peripheral blood. The source of these receptors is a woman between 40 and 55 years old with acute or convalescent COVID-19. Both conserved end residues are part of each CDR3. D genes are given only for firm matches. Rows may omit the clone size; those that give it use once, few, many or a size class.

len | abundance | d_gene | j_gene | v_gene | CDR3nt | CDR3aa
13 | NA | TRBD1 | TRBJ1-1 | TRBV12-3/TRBV12-4 | TGTGCCAGCAGTCGGACAGGGGGCACTGAAGCTTTCTTT | CASSRTGGTEAFF
16 | NA | TRBD1 | TRBJ1-5 | TRBV6-1 | TGTGCCAGCAGTGAATTAGGGACAGTGGGGGATCAGCCCCAGCATTTT | CASSELGTVGDQPQHF
12 | once | NA | TRBJ1-1 | TRBV6-5 | TGTGCCAGCGGGCGGGCGGGAACTGAAGCTTTCTTT | CASGRAGTEAFF
13 | NA | NA | TRBJ2-1 | TRBV11-2 | TGTGCCAGCAGCTTGGGCGAGGGTTGGGAGCAGTTCTTC | CASSLGEGWEQFF
14 | many | NA | TRBJ1-5 | TRBV28 | TGTGCCAGCAGCTTCCAGATTAGCAATCAGCCCCAGCATTTT | CASSFQISNQPQHF
14 | NA | TRBD1 | TRBJ2-7 | TRBV5-6 | TGTGCCAGCAGCTTGGGACAGGGGTTTGACGAGCAGTACTTC | CASSLGQGFDEQYF
15 | NA | NA | TRBJ1-6 | TRBV6-5 | TGTGCCAGCAGTTACTCGCCGGACTGGTCTTCACCCCTCCACTTT | CASSYSPDWSSPLHF
15 | NA | TRBD2 | TRBJ2-1 | TRBV19 | TGTGCCAGTACTAGCGGCAAAAACTCCTACAATGAGCAGTTCTTC | CASTSGKNSYNEQFF
16 | NA | TRBD1 | TRBJ1-2 | TRBV7-2 | TGTGCCAGCAGCGTCAGGGGGCGCTTAGTCGGGGATGGCTACACCTTC | CASSVRGRLVGDGYTF
13 | NA | NA | TRBJ2-1 | TRBV5-4 | TGTGCCAGCAGCTTGGACAGTCTTCTGGAGCAGTTCTTC | CASSLDSLLEQFF
13 | NA | TRBD1 | TRBJ1-4 | TRBV5-1 | TGCGCCAGCAGCATGGGACAGGGCGAAAAACTGTTTTTT | CASSMGQGEKLFF
12 | NA | TRBD1 | TRBJ1-1 | TRBV24-1 | TGTGCCACCAGTGACTCGGACAGGGAAGCTTTCTTT | CATSDSDREAFF
11 | NA | NA | TRBJ1-2 | TRBV20-1 | TGCAGTGTGACAGTTAACTATGGCTACACCTTC | CSVTVNYGYTF
15 | NA | NA | TRBJ2-7 | TRBV10-3 | TGTGCCATCAGTGACCGGGAGCGGACCGACTACGAGCAGTACTTC | CAISDRERTDYEQYF
11 | NA | NA | TRBJ1-6 | TRBV20-1 | TGCAGTGCTAGTAGGGGTTCACCCCTCCACTTT | CSASRGSPLHF
14 | NA | NA | TRBJ1-6 | TRBV27 | TGTGCCAGCACTCTGGGGCAGCCGTATTCACCCCTCCACTTT | CASTLGQPYSPLHF
15 | few | TRBD2 | TRBJ2-2 | TRBV14 | TGTGCCAGCAGCCAATTACTAGCGGACACCGGGGAGCTGTTTTTT | CASSQLLADTGELFF
15 | few | TRBD1 | TRBJ1-1 | TRBV7-3 | TGTGCCAGCAGCTTAGGGGCAGGGGGTAACACTGAAGCTTTCTTT | CASSLGAGGNTEAFF
13 | few | NA | TRBJ2-2 | TRBV5-4 | TGTGCCACCCAGGGGGGCAGCACCGGGGAGCTGTTTTTT | CATQGGSTGELFF
15 | few | NA | TRBJ1-2 | TRBV19 | TGTGCCAGTAGACCCCGACAAGTCGTCAACTATGGCTACACCTTC | CASRPRQVVNYGYTF
16 | NA | NA | TRBJ1-1 | TRBV7-6 | TGTGCCAGCAGCTTTGAGAGGACAGCCATGAACACTGAAGCTTTCTTT | CASSFERTAMNTEAFF
16 | NA | TRBD2 | TRBJ2-5 | TRBV27 | TGTGCCAGCAGCTGGGGTAGCGGGAGATCCGAAGAGACCCAGTACTTC | CASSWGSGRSEETQYF
13 | NA | NA | TRBJ2-5 | TRBV30 | TGTGCCTGGGGACGGACTTTAGGGGAGACCCAGTACTTC | CAWGRTLGETQYF
14 | NA | NA | TRBJ1-4 | TRBV11-2 | TGTGCCAGCAGCTTAACACCCACTAATGAAAAACTGTTTTTT | CASSLTPTNEKLFF
17 | NA | NA | TRBJ1-4 | TRBV5-5 | TGTGCCAGCAGCCCCACGGCTCCTATCCCGGGTAATGAAAAACTGTTTTTT | CASSPTAPIPGNEKLFF
15 | many | TRBD1 | TRBJ1-5 | TRBV2 | TGTGCCAGTAACAGGGGGGAGAATAGCAATCAGCCCCAGCATTTT | CASNRGENSNQPQHF
17 | once | TRBD2 | TRBJ2-1 | TRBV19 | TGTGCCAGTAGTATTATCGAGCGGGGCCTTTTGGGGAATGAGCAGTTCTTC | CASSIIERGLLGNEQFF
15 | NA | NA | TRBJ2-5 | TRBV9 | TGTGCCAGCAGCGTAGGCCTGACAGAGCAAGAGACCCAGTACTTC | CASSVGLTEQETQYF
14 | NA | TRBD2 | TRBJ2-5 | TRBV6-5 | TGTGCCAGCAAAAGGGCGGGAGGGCCTGAGACCCAGTACTTC | CASKRAGGPETQYF
12 | NA | NA | TRBJ1-4 | TRBV5-1 | TGCGCCAGCAAAAGTAGTAATGAAAAACTGTTTTTT | CASKSSNEKLFF
14 | once | TRBD1 | TRBJ1-4 | TRBV7-2 | TGTGCCAGCAGCGGGACAGGGGTTAGTGAAAAACTGTTTTTT | CASSGTGVSEKLFF
13 | NA | TRBD2 | TRBJ2-7 | TRBV6-5 | TGTGCCACTCCGGGGGGGTTCCTCTACGAGCAGTACTTC | CATPGGFLYEQYF
16 | few | NA | TRBJ1-2 | TRBV18 | TGTGCCAGCTCACCAGAACAGGGAGGGAGGCTCTATGGCTACACCTTC | CASSPEQGGRLYGYTF
16 | NA | TRBD1 | TRBJ1-5 | TRBV5-1 | TGCGCCAGCAGCTTGGGACAGGGGGGAAATTCAGAGGCCCAGCATTTT | CASSLGQGGNSEAQHF
15 | NA | NA | TRBJ1-5 | TRBV7-2 | TGTGCCAGCAGCTTAATTTCGGGGGAATATCAGCCCCAGCATTTT | CASSLISGEYQPQHF
12 | few | TRBD1 | TRBJ1-1 | TRBV2 | TGTGCCAGCAGGGAACAGGGGCGAGAAGCTTTCTTT | CASREQGREAFF
15 | NA | NA | TRBJ2-2 | TRBV28 | TGTGCCAGCCGTCCCACGAGCGGGAACACCGGGGAGCTGTTTTTT | CASRPTSGNTGELFF
14 | NA | NA | TRBJ1-4 | TRBV6-5 | TGTGCCAGCAGTTCCAGGGTGGGTCGGGAAAAACTGTTTTTT | CASSSRVGREKLFF
16 | NA | TRBD2 | TRBJ2-1 | TRBV7-9 | TGTGCCAGCAGCTTAGCGCGACGGACTAGCGGAGACGAGCAGTTCTTC | CASSLARRTSGDEQFF
17 | NA | TRBD2 | TRBJ2-5 | TRBV5-1 | TGCGCCAGCAACCCAAGTCTGGGACTAGCGGGCTACGAGACCCAGTACTTC | CASNPSLGLAGYETQYF
17 | NA | NA | TRBJ1-6 | TRBV9 | TGTGCCAGCAGCGAGGGCGGGTGGCGGTCCTATAATTCACCCCTCCACTTT | CASSEGGWRSYNSPLHF
14 | NA | NA | TRBJ1-5 | TRBV19 | TGTGCCAGTAAAGGAGGGAATAGCAATCAGCCCCAGCATTTT | CASKGGNSNQPQHF
15 | NA | TRBD2 | TRBJ2-7 | TRBV18 | TGTGCCAGCTCACCCGGACTAGCGGTGGGTAGCGAGCAGTACTTC | CASSPGLAVGSEQYF
15 | many | NA | TRBJ1-5 | TRBV2 | TGTGCCAGCAGTGAAGAGGCGACAGGCAATCAGCCCCAGCATTTT | CASSEEATGNQPQHF
14 | few | TRBD1 | TRBJ1-2 | TRBV27 | TGTGCCAGCACTACAGGTGGGACAGTAAATGGCTACACCTTC | CASTTGGTVNGYTF
15 | NA | NA | TRBJ1-1 | TRBV6-1 | TGTGCCAGCAGTGAAGCATCTACCGGGAGGACTGAAGCTTTCTTT | CASSEASTGRTEAFF
14 | NA | TRBD1 | TRBJ2-1 | TRBV5-1 | TGCGCCAGCAGCTTGATCGGGACAGACAATGAGCAGTTCTTC | CASSLIGTDNEQFF
16 | NA | TRBD2 | TRBJ2-7 | TRBV11-2 | TGTGCCAGCAGCTTAGTCTCGGGAGGGCCCGCGTACGAGCAGTACTTC | CASSLVSGGPAYEQYF
16 | NA | NA | TRBJ1-4 | TRBV6-5 | TGTGCCAGCAGTTATCGGCCCCGGGGAACTAATGAAAAACTGTTTTTT | CASSYRPRGTNEKLFF
15 | few | NA | TRBJ1-1 | TRBV28 | TGTGCCAGCAGTTTATCCGGAGTCCTGAACACTGAAGCTTTCTTT | CASSLSGVLNTEAFF
15 | NA | TRBD2 | TRBJ2-7 | TRBV9 | TGTGCCAGCGGGCCCGGGACTAGCGGCACCTACGAGCAGTACTTC | CASGPGTSGTYEQYF
12 | NA | NA | TRBJ1-2 | TRBV7-9 | TGTGCCAGCAGCTTGGGGGGAGGAGGCTACACCTTC | CASSLGGGGYTF
14 | NA | NA | TRBJ2-7 | TRBV6-5 | TGTGCCAGCAGTTCGTCCCGACTAGCCTACGAGCAGTACTTC | CASSSSRLAYEQYF
15 | NA | NA | TRBJ2-7 | TRBV28 | TGTGCCAGCAGCCCCTCTGGGGGGATTCCCTACGAGCAGTACTTC | CASSPSGGIPYEQYF
13 | NA | TRBD1 | TRBJ2-1 | TRBV25-1 | TGTGCCAGCAGTGAAACAGGGGTCAATGAGCAGTTCTTC | CASSETGVNEQFF
13 | few | NA | TRBJ1-6 | TRBV7-2 | TGTGCCAGCCGCCAGGGATATAATTCACCCCTCCACTTT | CASRQGYNSPLHF
15 | NA | NA | TRBJ1-1 | TRBV9 | TGTGCCAGCAGCGTAGTGCTTGGCGGGGGCACTGAAGCTTTCTTT | CASSVVLGGGTEAFF
16 | NA | NA | TRBJ2-5 | TRBV6-5 | TGTGCCAGCAGTTACTCAGAGGGGGTCGGGATGGAGACCCAGTACTTC | CASSYSEGVGMETQYF